Below, one TCR beta chain is given with its context. Germline V lookup: CDR1 SGHNT, CDR2 YYREEE (reference sequence). CDR3 size: 16 residues. The germline V and J ends were trimmed by 2 bases and 2 bases, with 17 bases remaining between them. Clones were sequenced by immunoSEQ multiplex PCR, and TCRdb holds only the in-frame ones, with some missing. The data contain some 80,000 clones, more than 80% of them seen just once; the ten biggest clones take up about 2.3%. The data were taken from a study of OX40 agonist ivuxolimab in advanced cancers. At the level of the study: Patients received intravenous ivuxolimab every 2 weeks at 0.01 to 10 mg/kg. Three dose-escalation patients had partial responses: one with hepatocellular carcinoma and two with cutaneous melanoma. The eligibility criteria allowed prior anti-PD-1, anti-PD-L1 or anti-CTLA-4 therapy, and approximately 42% had some.

This TCR was recovered from an adult with an advanced solid tumor such as melanoma, head and neck, liver or kidney cancer. The rearrangement uses TRBV5-4 and TRBJ2-7; TRBD1 might be the D (7 bases). This specimen was CD4+ or CD8+ T cells sorted from blood, taken in a trial of the OX40 agonist ivuxolimab. In DNA form, the CDR3 reads TGTGCCAGCAGCTTTGCGCGGGACAGCAAAACCTACGAGCAGTACTTC. This encodes CASSFARDSKTYEQYF.